This TCR beta chain is drawn from a study of cytomegalovirus exposure and HLA in healthy donors. Germline CDR1 is MNHEY and CDR2 is SMNVEV (reference sequence). The CDR3 runs to 16 residues. V was pared by 6 bases and J by 1 base, with 17 bases between. TCRdb's table, derived via immunoSEQ multiplex PCR, lists solely in-frame clones and lacks some. Here the sample spans under 200,000 clones, around 84% being singletons. Of note for this clone: Its antigen is unknown.

Study-wide results and caveats: Most TCRs appeared rarely, but some public TCRs recurred in many donors. Reportedly, cytomegalovirus status was diagnosed with high sensitivity and specificity.

The V call is TRBV27, the J call TRBJ2-3; weak D call: TRBD2 (8 bases). What was sequenced was PBMCs. The TCR comes from a man between 18 and 29 years old in good health and CMV-seropositive. The CDR3 here is CASRQGSGSGTDTQYF. CDR3 nucleotide sequence: TGTGCCAGCAGACAGGGGAGCGGGAGTGGCACAGATACGCAGTATTTT.